This entry describes one T cell receptor (beta chain). What it binds is not known. The table came from immunoSEQ multiplex PCR; TCRdb's copy has only in-frame clones and leaves some out. The table records about 180,000 clones, 90% to 95% of them present only once. These data originate in a study of T cell responses to AZD1222 COVID-19 vaccine. Study-level findings and limits: Repertoire sampling was restricted to post-peak T cell response timepoints. Baseline testing showed seropositivity in only a handful of AZD1222 recipients.

The source of this sequence is an adult who received the MenACWY meningococcal vaccine as a control. This specimen was peripheral blood, taken 28 days after the second dose of the MenACWY control vaccine.

DNA for the CDR3: TGTGCCAGCAGCATAGGACAGGGGAAGGGTGGCTACACCTTC. This encodes CASSIGQGKGGYTF. This sequence joins TRBV7-2 and TRBJ1-2; 9 nucleotides match TRBD1. The germline V gene has CDR1 SGHTA and CDR2 FQGNSA. CDR3 size: 14 residues. V lost 5 bases, J lost 7 bases, and 8 bases stayed unmatched. Variable domain in full (rest from reference TRBV7-2 and TRBJ1-2): GAGVSQSPSNKVTEKGKDVELRCDPISGHTALYWYRQSLGQGLEFLIYFQGNSAPDKSGLPSDRFSAERTGGSVSTLTIQRTQQEDSAVYLCASSIGQGKGGYTFGSGTRLTVV.